Below, 5 T cell receptor beta chains from the same sample are listed, as sequenced in a study of T cell repertoires in cytomegalovirus infection. TCRdb itself ran the reads through MiXCR, one entry per CDR3 protein. The sample lists some 180,000 distinct CDR3 sequences, about a sixth occurring once. The sequenced sample was CD8+ T cells from PBMCs. The receptors derive from a human donor in good health (CMV status not recorded). Some clones in this sample may be carry-over from other donors' samples.

The V gene is TRBV12-3 or TRBV12-4, the J gene TRBJ2-3; 7 nucleotides line up with TRBD2. The CDR3 has 14 amino acids. V shed 5 bases, J shed 4 bases, and the junction held 6 bases outside the gene matches. This CDR3 is CASSPTAGSDTQYF. CDR3 nucleotide sequence: TGTGCCAGCAGTCCCACAGCGGGGTCAGATACGCAGTATTTT.

This sequence joins TRBV9 and TRBJ2-7; unclear D gene. With 0 bases removed from V and 0 bases from J, the gap between germline ends came to 4 bases. The CDR3 covers 13 residues. Germline assignment: CDR1 SGDLS and CDR2 YYNGEE. The CDR3 sequence: CASSVDHSYEQYF. The CDR3, as DNA: TGTGCCAGCAGCGTAGATCACTCCTACGAGCAGTACTTC. Full variable domain (outside the CDR3, taken from reference TRBV9 and TRBJ2-7): DSGVTQTPKHLITATGQRVTLRCSPRSGDLSVYWYQQSLDQGLQFLIQYYNGEERAKGNILERFSAQQFPDLHSELNLSSLELGDSALYFCASSVDHSYEQYFGPGTRLTVT.

This chain connects TRBV7-6 to TRBJ2-3; 10 nucleotides match TRBD1. J was trimmed by 1 base and V by 3 bases; bases with no gene match: 16. The CDR3 runs to 20 residues. Germline CDR1 SGHVS, CDR2 FNYEAQ. The CDR3 coding sequence is TGTGCCAGCAGCTTCCCTCAGGGCAGGACAGGGGGTTTGGGCACAGATACGCAGTATTTT. Its protein product is CASSFPQGRTGGLGTDTQYF.

This sequence joins TRBV6-1 and TRBJ1-1, with no clear D. CDR1 and CDR2 from the germline V gene are MNHNS and SASEGT. The CDR3 is 11 amino acids. Trimming left V 2 bases short and J 9 bases short, with 7 bases between. The DNA for the CDR3 is TGTGCCAGCAGTGAATCGTTTAAAGCTTTCTTT. Encoded protein: CASSESFKAFF.

This clonotype was detected a few times. The J gene is TRBJ2-1, the V gene TRBV5-5; weak D call: TRBD2 (5 bases). This CDR3 is 16 amino acids long. Germline CDR1 reads SGHKS; CDR2 reads YYEKEE (reference sequence). V was pared by 4 bases and J by 4 bases, with 18 bases between. The CDR3 loop is CASSLNSGGRYNEQFF. The CDR3 DNA reads TGTGCCAGCAGCCTAAACAGCGGAGGTCGGTACAATGAGCAGTTCTTC.